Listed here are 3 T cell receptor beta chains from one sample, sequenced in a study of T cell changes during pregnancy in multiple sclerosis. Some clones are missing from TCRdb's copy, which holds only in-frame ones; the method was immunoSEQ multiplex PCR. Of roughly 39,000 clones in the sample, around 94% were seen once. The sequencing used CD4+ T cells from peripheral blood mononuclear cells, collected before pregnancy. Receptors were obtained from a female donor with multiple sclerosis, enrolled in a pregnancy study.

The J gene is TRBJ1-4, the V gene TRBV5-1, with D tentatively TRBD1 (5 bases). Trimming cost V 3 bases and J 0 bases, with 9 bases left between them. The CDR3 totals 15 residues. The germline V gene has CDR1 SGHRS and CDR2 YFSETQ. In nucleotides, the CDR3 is TGCGCCAGCAGCTCTGGGGGGGCAACTAATGAAAAACTGTTTTTT. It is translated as CASSSGGATNEKLFF.

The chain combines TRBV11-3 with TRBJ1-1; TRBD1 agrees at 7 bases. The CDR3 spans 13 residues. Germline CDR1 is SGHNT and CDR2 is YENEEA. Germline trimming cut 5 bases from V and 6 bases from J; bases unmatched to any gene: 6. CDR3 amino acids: CASSQGGRAEAFF. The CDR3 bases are TGTGCCAGCAGCCAAGGGGGCAGAGCTGAAGCTTTCTTT.

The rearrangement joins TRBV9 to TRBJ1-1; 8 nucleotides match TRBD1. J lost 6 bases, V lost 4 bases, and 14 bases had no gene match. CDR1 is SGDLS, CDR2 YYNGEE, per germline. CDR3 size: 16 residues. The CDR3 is CASSYLDTNRGAEAFF. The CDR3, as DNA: TGTGCCAGCAGCTACCTCGACACTAACAGGGGGGCTGAAGCTTTCTTT.